In this sample, the clone carrying this TCR beta chain turned up many times. These data are taken from a study of T cells in Graves' hyperthyroidism and ophthalmopathy. The source material, RNA transcripts, was used to amplify TCR beta CDR3 regions. First-round RT-PCR targeting the TCR CDR3 was performed with the HTBI primer set. TCRdb redid the calling of the multiplex PCR reads with MiXCR, one entry per CDR3 protein. In the table there are about 720,000 distinct CDR3 sequences, about 17% of which are singletons. The CDR3 contains 18 residues. Germline CDR1 is SGHVS and CDR2 is FQNEAQ. V dropped 3 bases and J dropped 1 base, with 21 bases sitting between them. Exclusions: uncontrolled infection, other autoimmune disease, pregnancy, lactation.

The source material was blood. The chain recombines TRBV7-8 with TRBJ1-1; TRBD1 is a possible D gene (5 bases). The source is a woman aged 45-60 years with Graves' hyperthyroidism that later progressed to Graves' ophthalmopathy. CDR3: CASSFPSGGTVGNTEAFF. In DNA, the CDR3 is TGTGCCAGCAGCTTCCCATCGGGGGGGACGGTTGGGAACACTGAAGCTTTCTTT.